The 29 T cell receptor beta chains listed next were all sequenced from one sample in a study of T cell repertoires in ileal Crohn's disease. Clones were sequenced by immunoSEQ multiplex PCR, and TCRdb holds only the in-frame ones, with some missing. The sample records about 13,000 clones, around four fifths being singletons. Sequenced: ileal tissue. These receptors all come from an adult with Crohn's disease.

This clone was seen only a few times. V gene TRBV7-9 combines with J gene TRBJ2-5, with TRBD1 identical over 7 bases. After removal of 4 bases from V and 5 bases from J, the junction contained 7 bases not matched to a gene. Germline values: CDR1 SEHNR, CDR2 FQNEAQ (reference sequence). The CDR3 runs 14 residues. In DNA, the CDR3 is TGTGCCAGCAGCTCAGGGACAGCCGGCGAGACCCAGTACTTC. Translation gives CASSSGTAGETQYF.

V is TRBV6-5 and J is TRBJ1-1; 7 bases are shared with TRBD1. The CDR3 is 13 amino acids. Germline loops: CDR1 MNHEY, CDR2 SVGAGI. Trimming removed 6 bases from V and 8 bases from J; junction bases left unmatched: 9. CDR3 sequence (DNA): TGTGCCAGCAGCCGTGGGACAGTTAAGGAAGCTTTCTTT. This sequence encodes CASSRGTVKEAFF.

The count of this clone is one. This chain links TRBV4-1 with TRBJ2-7, with 8 nucleotides matching TRBD2. The CDR3 runs 15 residues. Germline V CDR1 and CDR2: MGHRA, YSYEKL. V was clipped by 4 bases and J by 4 bases; unmatched bases: 9. Here the CDR3 reads CASSLGAGVGYEQYF. CDR3 DNA sequence: TGCGCCAGCAGCCTGGGAGCGGGAGTTGGTTACGAGCAGTACTTC.

The chain has TRBV28 and TRBJ1-2, with D tentatively TRBD1 (6 bases). The CDR3 consists of 14 residues. Trimming shortened V by 2 bases and J by 3 bases, and 10 bases separated the two germline ends. Germline CDR1 reads MDHEN; CDR2 reads SYDVKM. Here the CDR3 reads CASSLGGLYYGYTF. The CDR3 DNA reads as TGTGCCAGCAGTTTAGGGGGCCTTTACTATGGCTACACCTTC.

CDR3 loop: CASSYTSGRYGYTF. In DNA form, the CDR3 reads TGTGCCAGCAGTTACACGTCCGGGAGGTATGGCTACACCTTC. The chain joins TRBV6-5 to TRBJ1-2; D gene ambiguous. Germline CDR1 reads MNHEY; CDR2 reads SVGAGI. V was pared by 2 bases and J by 5 bases, with 12 bases between. This CDR3 has 14 amino acids.

This chain links TRBV29-1 with TRBJ2-1, with 9 bases fitting TRBD1. V lost 4 bases and J lost 6; bases outside the gene matches: 13. Per the germline V gene, CDR1 is SQVTM and CDR2 is ANQGSEA. The CDR3 contains 16 residues. The CDR3 DNA reads TGCAGCGTTGCCCCGGACCGGGACAGGGTATCCAATGAGCAGTTCTTC. This codes for CSVAPDRDRVSNEQFF.

V is TRBV27 and J is TRBJ2-2; TRBD2 matches at 13 bases. This CDR3 spans 16 amino acids. The germline V gene encodes CDR1 MNHEY and CDR2 SMNVEV (reference sequence). Trimming removed 5 bases from V and 3 bases from J; junction bases left unmatched: 3. CDR3 nucleotide sequence: TGTGCCAGCAGTACTAGCGGGAGGGCCGACACCGGGGAGCTGTTTTTT. This encodes CASSTSGRADTGELFF.

The CDR3: CASSSGQGNTEAFF. For the CDR3, the DNA is TGCGCCAGCAGCTCAGGACAGGGGAACACTGAAGCTTTCTTT. This chain connects TRBV5-1 to TRBJ1-1; TRBD1 matches at 8 bases. The V gene's germline CDR1 is SGHRS and CDR2 YFSETQ. The CDR3 is made up of 14 amino acids. The ends lost 3 bases at V and 1 base at J; junction bases unmatched: 2.

V gene TRBV19 combines with J gene TRBJ1-2, with a tentative D call TRBD1 (6 bases). The CDR3 has 17 residues. Trimming left V 5 bases short and J 6 bases short, with 25 bases between. Germline CDR1 reads LNHDA; CDR2 reads SQIVND (reference sequence). For the CDR3, the DNA is TGTGCCAGTAGTGCCGACCTCTCAACAGGGCGGTCAAATGGCTACACCTTC. Amino acids: CASSADLSTGRSNGYTF.

The chain couples TRBV27 to TRBJ1-1; D uncertain. The V gene's germline CDR1 is MNHEY and CDR2 SMNVEV (reference sequence). The CDR3 has 17 amino acids. V was trimmed by 3 bases and J by 0 bases, leaving 17 bases between them. The CDR3 coding sequence is TGTGCCAGCAGTTTCCGCAGGAATTATAACATGAACACTGAAGCTTTCTTT. Translation: CASSFRRNYNMNTEAFF.

This chain joins TRBV10-1 and TRBJ2-7, with no clear D. Germline loops: CDR1 WNHNN, CDR2 SYGVQD (reference sequence). Trimming shortened V by 2 bases and J by 4 bases, and 6 bases separated the two germline ends. The CDR3 contains 12 residues. The CDR3 protein is CASSEGLYEQYF. Here the CDR3 DNA reads TGCGCCAGCAGTGAGGGCCTTTACGAGCAGTACTTC.

The chain uses TRBV5-1 and TRBJ2-1; 9 bases agree with TRBD1. The CDR3 has 14 residues. The germline V gene encodes CDR1 SGHRS and CDR2 YFSETQ. The J segment lost 8 bases and the V segment lost 0 bases, leaving 3 bases of the junction unmatched. Written as DNA, the CDR3 is TGCGCCAGCAGCTTGGGGGACAGGGTTGATGAGCAGTTCTTC. This sequence encodes CASSLGDRVDEQFF.

The chain links TRBV29-1 to TRBJ1-4; D gene ambiguous. In germline, CDR1 is SQVTM, CDR2 ANQGSEA. This CDR3 is 14 amino acids long. Deletions cut 5 bases from V and 1 base from J, with 11 bases between. The CDR3 bases are TGCAGCGTTCGAGGTGTCTTAACTAATGAAAAACTGTTTTTT. Translating it yields CSVRGVLTNEKLFF.

This clone has a single count. This chain links TRBV11-3 with TRBJ2-1; D is unresolved. This CDR3 spans 15 amino acids. Germline CDR1 and CDR2: SGHNT and YENEEA. V lost 1 base, J lost 7 bases, and 14 bases lay in between. The CDR3 DNA is TGTGCCAGCAGCTTAGGGCCGGCCTCGGGTAATGAGCAGTTCTTC. It is translated as CASSLGPASGNEQFF. Full variable domain (outside the CDR3, taken from reference TRBV11-3 and TRBJ2-1): EAGVVQSPRYKIIEKKQPVAFWCNPISGHNTLYWYLQNLGQGPELLIRYENEEAVDDSQLPKDRFSAERLKGVDSTLKIQPAELGDSAVYLCASSLGPASGNEQFFGPGTRLTVL.

This sequence joins TRBV5-1 and TRBJ2-1; D is perhaps TRBD2 (6 bases). Per the germline V gene, CDR1 is SGHRS and CDR2 is YFSETQ. CDR3 length: 15 amino acids. The ends were cut back, 1 base at V and 10 bases at J, with 18 bases in the middle. The CDR3 sequence: CASSLPQGQGGEQFF. As DNA, the CDR3 is TGCGCCAGCAGCTTGCCCCAAGGCCAGGGAGGCGAGCAGTTCTTC.

The chain recombines TRBV5-1 with TRBJ2-1; a possible D gene is TRBD2 (5 bases). The germline V and J ends were trimmed by 4 bases and 5 bases, with 22 bases remaining between them. This CDR3 contains 17 residues. Germline CDR1 is SGHRS and CDR2 is YFSETQ. For the CDR3, the DNA is TGCGCCAGCAGCCTGAGTGAGAGCGGTCTCTACAACAATGAGCAGTTCTTC. This codes for CASSLSESGLYNNEQFF.

A remark on this clone: The sample contains more than one DNA sequence encoding this CDR3. The J gene is TRBJ2-5, the V gene TRBV5-4, with D hard to call. V lost 2 bases and J lost 2, with 4 bases in between. The CDR3 is made up of 12 amino acids. Germline CDR1 reads SGHNT; CDR2 reads YYREEE (reference sequence). CDR3 DNA: TGTGCCAGCAGCTTCAGTCAAGAGACCCAGTACTTC. Protein sequence: CASSFSQETQYF.

The chain employs TRBV20-1 and TRBJ1-2; D remains unclear. There are 11 residues in the CDR3. With 3 bases removed from V and 8 bases from J, the gap between germline ends came to 10 bases. Looked up from germline, CDR1 is DFQATT and CDR2 is SNEGSKA (reference sequence). CDR3 in amino acids: CSASPPGGYTF. The DNA of the CDR3 is TGCAGTGCTAGTCCCCCGGGGGGCTACACCTTC.

This clone was detected only once. The gene calls are TRBV5-1 and TRBJ2-3; possible D gene TRBD1, 6 bases. CDR3 length equals 16 residues. Trimming removed 2 bases from V and 6 bases from J, with 19 bases in between. From germline, CDR1 is SGHRS and CDR2 YFSETQ. CDR3 in DNA: TGCGCCAGCAGCTTAATGGGCCAGGGGCAAGTTGATACGCAGTATTTT. Its translation is CASSLMGQGQVDTQYF.

V usage is TRBV11-2 and J usage is TRBJ2-3; D remains unclear. This CDR3 is 12 amino acids long. The V gene lost 6 bases and the J gene lost 2 bases, with 6 bases spanning the gap. CDR1 and CDR2 from the germline V gene are SGHAT and FQNNGV. The CDR3 is CASSPYTDTQYF. The CDR3 nucleotides are TGTGCCAGCAGTCCCTACACAGATACGCAGTATTTT.

This chain uses TRBV25-1 with TRBJ1-2, with 8 nucleotides matching TRBD1. The CDR3 consists of 13 residues. V shed 5 bases and J 6 bases; nucleotides not matched to a gene: 5. The germline gives CDR1 MGHDK, CDR2 SYGVNS. In DNA, the CDR3 is TGTGCCAGCAGTTCAGGGGGCGGTGATGGCTACACCTTC. It translates to CASSSGGGDGYTF.

This sequence joins TRBV5-6 and TRBJ1-4, with 9 bases aligning to TRBD1. The CDR3 runs 16 residues. Trimming removed 1 base from V and 5 bases from J; junction bases left unmatched: 6. Per the germline V gene, CDR1 is SGHDT and CDR2 is YYEEEE. CDR3 DNA sequence: TGTGCCAGCAGCTTGACAGGGGGCTACAGGAATGAAAAACTGTTTTTT. It translates to CASSLTGGYRNEKLFF.

This clone is medium-sized. This chain links TRBV7-9 with TRBJ2-1, with TRBD1 identical over 10 bases. After removal of 5 bases from V and 8 bases from J, the junction contained 15 bases not matched to a gene. This CDR3 has 17 amino acids. Germline CDR1 is SEHNR and CDR2 is FQNEAQ (reference sequence). CDR3 coding DNA: TGTGCCAGCAGCCCCCCGCGGGGGACAGGGGTCGGCGATGAGCAGTTCTTC. It encodes CASSPPRGTGVGDEQFF.

The chain employs TRBV15 and TRBJ1-4; possibly TRBD1 for D (6 bases). There are 14 residues in the CDR3. Per the germline V gene, CDR1 is LNHNV and CDR2 is YYDKDF (reference sequence). V was trimmed by 4 bases and J by 7 bases, leaving 13 bases between them. CDR3 sequence: CATSIQGQREKLFF. CDR3 nucleotide sequence: TGTGCCACCAGCATCCAAGGACAGCGTGAAAAACTGTTTTTT.

The chain recombines TRBV5-4 with TRBJ1-2, with 7 positions matching TRBD1. Trimming removed 4 bases from V and 2 bases from J; junction bases left unmatched: 14. Germline V gene sequence: CDR1 SGHNT, CDR2 YYREEE (reference sequence). CDR3 size: 17 residues. The CDR3 DNA sequence: TGTGCCAGCAGCCTACCCCTGAGAGGGGGCAGGAACTATGGCTACACCTTC. This encodes CASSLPLRGGRNYGYTF.

The chain is built from TRBV6-5 and TRBJ2-1, with 8 nucleotides matching TRBD1. V gave up 6 bases and J gave up 2 bases; unmatched junction bases: 6. The CDR3 totals 15 residues. CDR1 is MNHEY and CDR2 is SVGAGI in the germline V gene. The CDR3 nucleotides are TGTGCCAGCAGACTTGGACAGGGTACCTACAATGAGCAGTTCTTC. Translation: CASRLGQGTYNEQFF.

The rearrangement uses TRBV9 and TRBJ2-1; possibly TRBD2 for D (5 bases). Per germline, CDR1 SGDLS and CDR2 YYNGEE. V lost 0 bases to trimming and J lost 9 bases, with 13 bases between them. The CDR3 has 14 residues. CDR3 bases: TGTGCCAGCAGCGTAGTCACAGAGGGCGGTGAGCAGTTCTTC. Translated, it gives CASSVVTEGGEQFF.

To note about this clone: An end of the junction differs from the germline gene, which may be a read error. This chain uses TRBV7-7 with TRBJ2-3; 9 positions match TRBD1. Germline CDR1 is SSHAT and CDR2 is FNYEAQ (reference sequence). The CDR3 totals 14 residues. The CDR3 region has the DNA TGTGCTAGCAGCCCGAGGACAGGGGTGGATACGCAGTATTTT. Its protein product is CASSPRTGVDTQYF.

This chain links TRBV18 with TRBJ2-3; 7 bases are shared with TRBD2. The V segment lost 8 bases and the J segment 2 bases; nucleotides outside the gene matches: 7. The CDR3 contains 14 residues. From germline, CDR1 is KGHSH and CDR2 LQKENI. CDR3: CASIPSGSTDTQYF. In DNA form, the CDR3 reads TGTGCCAGCATACCTAGCGGCTCCACAGATACGCAGTATTTT.